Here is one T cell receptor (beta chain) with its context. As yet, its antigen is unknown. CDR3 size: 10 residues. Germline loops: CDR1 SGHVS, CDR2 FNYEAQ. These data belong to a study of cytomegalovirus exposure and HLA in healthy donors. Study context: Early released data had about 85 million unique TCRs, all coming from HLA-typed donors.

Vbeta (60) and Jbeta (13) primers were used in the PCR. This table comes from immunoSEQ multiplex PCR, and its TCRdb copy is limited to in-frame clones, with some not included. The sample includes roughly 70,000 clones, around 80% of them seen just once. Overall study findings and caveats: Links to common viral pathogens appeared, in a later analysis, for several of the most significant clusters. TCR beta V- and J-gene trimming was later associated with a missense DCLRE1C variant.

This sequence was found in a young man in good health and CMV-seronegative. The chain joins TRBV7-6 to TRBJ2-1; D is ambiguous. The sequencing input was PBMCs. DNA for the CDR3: TGTGCTTCGGTAAACAATGAGCAGTTCTTC. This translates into CASVNNEQFF.